These 25 T cell receptor beta chains share one sample of origin, sequenced in a study of long-term antiretroviral therapy in people with HIV. It was version v3.0 of the immunoSEQ assay that was run at survey level. Here immunoSEQ multiplex PCR was the method, and the copy in TCRdb shows in-frame clones only, minus some. The repertoire holds tens of thousands of clones, with roughly 83% as singletons. Source: unsorted PBMCs, taken 1.2 years after starting antiretroviral therapy. These TCRs come from a woman between 40 and 50 years old with HIV.

The chain carries TRBV7-9 and TRBJ2-7; weak D call: TRBD2 (6 bases). The germline V and J ends were trimmed by 3 bases and 3 bases, with 9 bases remaining between them. Germline loops: CDR1 SEHNR, CDR2 FQNEAQ (reference sequence). The CDR3 has 13 residues. The CDR3 DNA reads as TGTGCCAGCAGCTTGCCCGGGGGCTACGAGCAGTACTTC. Translated, it gives CASSLPGGYEQYF.

The genes are TRBV19 and TRBJ2-2, with D unresolved. The CDR3 spans 16 residues. The germline V gene has CDR1 LNHDA and CDR2 SQIVND (reference sequence). V was cut by 5 bases and J by 3 bases, with 16 bases left in between. CDR3 sequence (DNA): TGTGCCAGTAGTGTTGTGGGTGGGTGGCACACCGGGGAGCTGTTTTTT. Its translation is CASSVVGGWHTGELFF.

The V gene is TRBV6-5, the J gene TRBJ1-1; 11 bases match TRBD1. The germline gives CDR1 MNHEY, CDR2 SVGAGI. This CDR3 has 15 amino acids. V was clipped by 6 bases and J by 5 bases; unmatched bases: 8. CDR3 DNA sequence: TGTGCCAGCAGACCCCAGGGACAGGGGGTAACTGAAGCTTTCTTT. Amino acids: CASRPQGQGVTEAFF.

This chain links TRBV5-1 with TRBJ2-7; D is ambiguous. The length of the CDR3 is 15 residues. Germline loops: CDR1 SGHRS, CDR2 YFSETQ. With 0 bases removed from V and 2 bases from J, the gap between germline ends came to 12 bases. The CDR3 region has the DNA TGCGCCAGCAGCTTGGCCGGCCAAGATCCCTACGAGCAGTACTTC. Translated: CASSLAGQDPYEQYF.

This chain links TRBV7-9 with TRBJ2-3; D not resolved. CDR1 is SEHNR, CDR2 FQNEAQ, per germline (reference sequence). This CDR3 contains 14 residues. V was clipped by 1 base and J by 6 bases, with 11 bases between them. CDR3 nucleotide sequence: TGTGCCAGCAGCTTAGGATGGTCTTCGGATACGCAGTATTTT. It codes for CASSLGWSSDTQYF. Full variable domain (rest looked up from reference TRBV7-9 and TRBJ2-3): DTGVSQNPRHKITKRGQNVTFRCDPISEHNRLYWYRQTLGQGPEFLTYFQNEAQLEKSRLLSDRFSAERPKGSFSTLEIQRTEQGDSAMYLCASSLGWSSDTQYFGPGTRLTVL.

This clone was found a few times. J is TRBJ2-7 and V is TRBV5-4; 12 bases line up with TRBD2. This CDR3 is built from 15 residues. After removal of 2 bases from V and 4 bases from J, the junction contained 4 bases not matched to a gene. Per the germline V gene, CDR1 is SGHNT and CDR2 is YYREEE (reference sequence). The CDR3 region is CASSFGLAGTYEQYF. The CDR3 DNA follows: TGTGCCAGCAGCTTCGGACTAGCGGGAACATACGAGCAGTACTTC.

The CDR3 coding sequence is TGTGCCACCAGCAGCCTCAGGGGGCTAAGCACAGATACGCAGTATTTT. This encodes CATSSLRGLSTDTQYF. J is TRBJ2-3 and V is TRBV15; TRBD1 matches at 8 bases. The CDR3 loop spans 16 amino acids. The ends lost 3 bases at V and 0 bases at J; junction bases unmatched: 5. The germline gives CDR1 LNHNV, CDR2 YYDKDF (reference sequence).

The gene calls are TRBV5-4 and TRBJ1-4; 9 bases map to TRBD1. The ends lost 2 bases at V and 6 bases at J; junction bases unmatched: 11. The germline V gene encodes CDR1 SGHNT and CDR2 YYREEE (reference sequence). The CDR3 contains 17 residues. The CDR3 bases are TGTGCCAGCAGCTTCCGACGTACGACAGGGGGGGATGAAAAACTGTTTTTT. The encoded protein is CASSFRRTTGGDEKLFF.

The sample holds a few counts of this clone. The V call is TRBV7-9, the J call TRBJ1-1; 9 bases agree with TRBD1. Germline CDR1 reads SEHNR; CDR2 reads FQNEAQ (reference sequence). The length of the CDR3 is 16 residues. Trimming removed 5 bases from V and 0 bases from J; junction bases left unmatched: 7. In DNA form, the CDR3 reads TGTGCCAGCAGCACCGGGACAGGGTCCGTGAACACTGAAGCTTTCTTT. This sequence encodes CASSTGTGSVNTEAFF.

This clone is a singleton in its sample. The rearrangement joins TRBV7-2 to TRBJ2-6; 10 bases map to TRBD1. V dropped 1 base and J dropped 1; count of bases not matched to a gene: 7. This CDR3 has 19 amino acids. Germline V gene lookup returns CDR1 SGHTA and CDR2 FQGNSA. DNA for the CDR3: TGTGCCAGCAGCTTAGTGGCGGGACAGGGGTTGTCTGGGGCCAACGTCCTGACTTTC. It specifies CASSLVAGQGLSGANVLTF.

The chain carries TRBV7-9 and TRBJ1-2, with D perhaps matching TRBD1 (6 bases). Germline lookup yields CDR1 SEHNR and CDR2 FQNEAQ (reference sequence). With 4 bases removed from V and 1 base from J, the gap between germline ends came to 13 bases. CDR3 length: 15 amino acids. The CDR3 bases are TGTGCCAGCAGCTCGGCACAGGGAGGTAACTATGGCTACACCTTC. This codes for CASSSAQGGNYGYTF.

The rearrangement links TRBV9 to TRBJ2-1; 8 nucleotides align to TRBD2. CDR1 is SGDLS, CDR2 YYNGEE, per germline. There are 15 residues in the CDR3. V was pared by 3 bases and J by 5 bases, with 7 bases of the junction left unmatched. This CDR3 is CASSAGGAPNNEQFF. The CDR3 DNA reads TGTGCCAGCAGCGCGGGGGGGGCACCTAACAATGAGCAGTTCTTC.

The chain uses TRBV6-5 and TRBJ2-5; the match to TRBD1 covers 8 bases. In germline, CDR1 is MNHEY, CDR2 SVGAGI. The CDR3 sequence is 14 residues long. V trimming: 6 bases; J trimming: 3 bases; junction bases outside the gene matches: 6. CDR3 loop: CASSRTTGEETQYF. In nucleotides, the CDR3 is TGTGCCAGCAGCCGAACGACAGGGGAAGAGACCCAGTACTTC.

V usage is TRBV29-1 and J usage is TRBJ2-2, with D possibly matching TRBD2 (5 bases). The CDR3 covers 11 residues. In germline, CDR1 is SQVTM, CDR2 ANQGSEA. V gave up 6 bases and J gave up 6 bases, with 8 bases separating them. CDR3 protein: CSVTSAGELFF. CDR3 DNA sequence: TGCAGCGTCACTAGTGCCGGGGAGCTGTTTTTT.

This rearrangement joins TRBV7-6 to TRBJ1-4, with 7 bases that match TRBD1. The trim removed 6 bases at V and 12 bases at J, leaving 7 bases unmatched. Germline CDR1 SGHVS, CDR2 FNYEAQ. The length of the CDR3 is 12 residues. The CDR3 loop is CASSRDSSQLFF. The DNA of the CDR3 is TGTGCCAGCAGTAGGGACAGCTCCCAACTGTTTTTT.

In its sample, this clone was seen a few times. The CDR3 coding sequence is TGTGCCAGCAGCTTAAACCGCAATCAGCCCCAGCATTTT. Residues: CASSLNRNQPQHF. The chain couples TRBV13 to TRBJ1-5; D not resolved. Germline lookup yields CDR1 PRHDT and CDR2 FYEKMQ (reference sequence). Trimming removed 2 bases from V and 2 bases from J, with 4 bases in between. The CDR3 consists of 13 residues.

The chain links TRBV5-6 to TRBJ1-2; D possibly corresponds to TRBD1 (6 bases). V dropped 1 base and J dropped 1 base, with 8 bases sitting between them. This CDR3 has 14 amino acids. Germline CDR1 is SGHDT and CDR2 is YYEEEE. The CDR3 spells CASSLRTVNYGYTF. The CDR3 nucleotides are TGTGCCAGCAGCTTGCGGACAGTTAACTATGGCTACACCTTC.

The CDR3 DNA reads as TGTGCCAGCAGATTAGGGGTAAGCTCCTACAATGAGCAGTTCTTC. It codes for CASRLGVSSYNEQFF. The J gene is TRBJ2-1, the V gene TRBV27; perhaps TRBD1 as D (5 bases). Trimming cost V 6 bases and J 0 bases, with 12 bases left between them. The CDR3 has 15 amino acids. Per the germline V gene, CDR1 is MNHEY and CDR2 is SMNVEV (reference sequence).

V is TRBV6-6 and J is TRBJ2-1, with 9 nucleotides matching TRBD2. V lost 0 bases and J lost 4; bases outside the gene matches: 4. Germline V gives CDR1 MNHNY, CDR2 SVGAGI (reference sequence). The CDR3 loop spans 16 amino acids. This chain's CDR3 is CASSYSPSGTYNEQFF. DNA for the CDR3: TGTGCCAGCAGTTACTCACCTAGCGGGACTTACAATGAGCAGTTCTTC.

V and J are TRBV15 and TRBJ2-2, with 14 positions matching TRBD2. The CDR3 length is 18 residues. Germline CDR1 reads LNHNV; CDR2 reads YYDKDF (reference sequence). Trimming at V came to 3 bases and at J to 7 bases, leaving 10 bases not matched to a gene. CDR3 protein: CATSRGSGTSGSFGELFF. Here the CDR3 DNA reads TGTGCCACCAGCAGGGGTTCCGGGACTAGCGGGAGCTTCGGGGAGCTGTTTTTT.

The chain joins TRBV6-5 to TRBJ2-7; D call uncertain. Trimming stripped 2 bases from V and 4 bases from J, with 9 bases between. Germline assignment: CDR1 MNHEY and CDR2 SVGAGI. The CDR3 is 13 residues long. The CDR3: CASSYAPNYEQYF. The CDR3 nucleotides are TGTGCCAGCAGTTACGCGCCGAATTACGAGCAGTACTTC.

The sample holds a few counts of this clone. This sequence joins TRBV7-9 and TRBJ1-5; D is uncertain. Looked up from germline, CDR1 is SEHNR and CDR2 is FQNEAQ (reference sequence). The CDR3 spans 15 residues. Trimming stripped 1 base from V and 7 bases from J, with 14 bases between. In DNA form, the CDR3 reads TGTGCCAGCAGCTTAGGGGTTGCGGGATACCAGCCCCAGCATTTT. Translation gives CASSLGVAGYQPQHF.

The chain carries TRBV10-3 and TRBJ2-3, with 7 bases that match TRBD2. The CDR3 runs to 15 residues. The V and J ends lost 4 bases and 1 base, in that order; junction bases with no gene match: 5. Per the germline V gene, CDR1 is ENHRY and CDR2 is SYGVKD. CDR3 DNA: TGTGCCATCAGTGCTAGCGGAGAGGGCACAGATACGCAGTATTTT. Its translation is CAISASGEGTDTQYF.

The chain combines TRBV7-9 with TRBJ2-3; 11 nucleotides align to TRBD2. J was trimmed by 2 bases and V by 5 bases; bases with no gene match: 3. CDR3 length: 15 amino acids. From germline, CDR1 is SEHNR and CDR2 FQNEAQ (reference sequence). The CDR3 is CASSRLAGSTDTQYF. The CDR3 region has the DNA TGTGCCAGCAGCAGACTAGCGGGATCCACAGATACGCAGTATTTT.

The chain combines TRBV5-4 with TRBJ1-4, with D perhaps matching TRBD1 (6 bases). V shed 2 bases and J shed 14 bases, with 13 bases lying between them. CDR1 is SGHNT, CDR2 YYREEE, per germline (reference sequence). There are 12 residues in the CDR3. CDR3 sequence: CASSLGRGPLFF. The CDR3 nucleotides are TGTGCCAGCAGCTTAGGCAGGGGTCCCCTGTTTTTT.